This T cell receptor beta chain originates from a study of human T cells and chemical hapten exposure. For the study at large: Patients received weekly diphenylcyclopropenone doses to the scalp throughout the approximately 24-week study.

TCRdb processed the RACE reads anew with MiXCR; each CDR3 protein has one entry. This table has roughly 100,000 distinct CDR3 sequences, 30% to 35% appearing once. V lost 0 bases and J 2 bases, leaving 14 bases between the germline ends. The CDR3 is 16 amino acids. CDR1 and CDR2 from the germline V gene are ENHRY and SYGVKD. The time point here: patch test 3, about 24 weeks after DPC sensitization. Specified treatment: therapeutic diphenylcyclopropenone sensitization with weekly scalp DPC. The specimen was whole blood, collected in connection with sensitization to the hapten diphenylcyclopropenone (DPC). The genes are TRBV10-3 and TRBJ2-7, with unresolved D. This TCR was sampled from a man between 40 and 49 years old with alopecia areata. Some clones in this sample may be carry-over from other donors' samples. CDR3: CAISESLGTATYEQYF. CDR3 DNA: TGTGCCATCAGTGAGTCGTTAGGTACAGCCACCTACGAGCAGTACTTC.